This entry features one T cell receptor beta chain sequence. There is no known antigen for this receptor. Library method: the immunoSEQ multiplex PCR assay. For the multiplex PCR, a mixture combining 60 forward primers for TCR Vbeta segments and 13 reverse primers for TCR Jbeta segments was used. The CDR3 region of rearranged TCR beta genes was amplified from genomic DNA with a multiplex PCR assay. The amplified TCR beta libraries were sequenced on the Illumina HiSeq System as 87-base-pair reads. The study's processing was this. A later analysis counted about 82 million unique TCR beta chains across the 650 to 700 repertoires, and some 11 million of these chains were shared by at least two donors. To remove PCR and sequencing errors, raw reads were error-corrected and collapsed into unique sequences using a nearest-neighbor algorithm that merged closely related sequences. CDR3 sequences were aligned to IMGT reference sequences to assign V, D and J gene segments. For a sequence to be retained, a match of at least six nucleotides to both a V gene segment and a J gene segment was required. Rearrangements were classified as productive when the CDR3 lacked stop codons and remained in frame with V and J, and all other rearrangements were classified as non-productive. CDR3 was defined according to IMGT convention as the region running from the second conserved V-encoded cysteine to the conserved J-encoded phenylalanine. In an earlier analysis of around 600 of the donors, sequences lacking an unambiguous match to a single V gene segment were excluded. In an earlier analysis of about 590 of the donors, a V segment was called functional when productive rearrangements were above 56.7%, and segregating when the standard deviation between donors exceeded 5%. To diagnose cytomegalovirus status from the catalog of TCR beta chain sequences, a statistical classification framework was built. V and J gene assignment, in a later analysis, came from comparing TCR nucleotide sequences with IMGT/GENE-DB human TR gene sequences. Using the TCRdist pipeline, a later analysis assigned CDR3 sequences along with most-parsimonious VDJ recombination scenarios. A later analysis defined each TCR beta chain by its CDR3 amino acid sequence plus V-gene family, and excluded reads lacking a unique V-gene family. In a later analysis, fewer than 600 highly shared, low-generation-probability nucleotide sequences were removed to address suspected cross-contamination and a sequencing artifact. In a later analysis, a clonal expansion index was calculated for each public chain from normalized within-repertoire ranks of inferred template counts. Generation probabilities in a later analysis came from a VDJ recombination model fitted to out-of-frame rearrangements, and those results were checked against IGoR. Hypergeometric tests were used in a later analysis to score TCR-TCR, TCR-HLA and TCR-CMV co-occurrence, with a repertoire-size bias correction applied to the TCR pairs. To estimate false discovery rates, a later analysis permuted the HLA or CMV assignments 20 times. In a later analysis, co-occurring TCRs were grouped with DBSCAN, and TCRdist sequence similarity was added when clustering was performed within HLA-allele-positive subsets. Repertoires with fewer than 30,000 or more than 120,000 public chains, plus five repertoires with anomalous nucleotide sharing, were excluded from co-occurrence clustering. TCRdb provides this immuneACCESS table in a form limited to in-frame rearrangements. Some clones are lacking; in checked studies, under half of them reflect an unresolved V gene, and why the rest are absent is not known. V and J calls and clone size come straight from that table; D and trimming were deduced from the DNA. The sample's table covers 45,000 to 55,000 clones. In total, the top ten clones hold 8% to 13% of the sample.

The cohort was made up of under 800 healthy bone marrow donors. At the time of sampling, every cohort member was nominally healthy, though immune exposures that went unrecorded were likely present. The donor was CMV seropositive and belonged to the group of 250 to 300 seropositive cohort members. A peripheral blood sample was collected from each donor, and TCR beta sequencing was performed on peripheral blood mononuclear cells. The Qiagen DNeasy Blood Extraction Kit was used to extract genomic DNA from the blood cell samples. The data belong to a study of cytomegalovirus exposure and HLA in healthy donors listed by TCRdb under 2017. Context from the whole study: An earlier analysis of 550 to 700 of the donors reported about 250 Gb of sequence data and 117 million unique TCR beta sequences from roughly 200 million T cells. Roughly 300 gigabases of sequencing data and approximately 80 million unique TCR sequences were included in an early release covering 550 to 650 HLA-typed donors. Among the roughly 400 genotyped donors, around 81% belonged to the genetic ancestry cluster associated with self-reported Caucasian donors. The aim of the study was to test whether cataloging public T cell receptors could identify signatures of past pathogen exposure. The T cell repertoires of roughly 660 subjects were profiled by immunosequencing and related to cytomegalovirus serostatus. Along with the approximately 670-subject first cohort, a separate validation cohort of about 110 different subjects was used. To predict cytomegalovirus infection status, the study combined high-throughput TCR immunosequencing, statistical association of individual TCRs with disease status, and machine learning. In a later analysis, previously published TCR beta repertoires from about 670 donors were re-analyzed and high-resolution HLA genotyping was added so that TCR occurrence patterns could be studied. Rather than using new phenotypic data, the later analysis identified candidate immune exposures from TCR beta sequences and from how often those sequences occurred across donors. An earlier analysis of 450 to 750 of the donors used high-throughput TCR beta sequencing to judge whether each TCR beta V gene segment behaved as functional or pseudogenic. Alongside the repertoire data, information on donor age, sex, ethnicity and CMV serostatus was compiled. A later genetic analysis took genome-wide SNP genotypes for 398 of the 666 donors and used that subset as a discovery cohort. All discovery cohort repertoires had been generated using a single sequencing platform. HLA typing covered class I and class II loci at four-digit resolution. The number of typed donors differed by locus: about 620-640 for A, B, C, DRB1 and DQB1; 500 to 550 for DQA1; approximately 600 for DPA1; and roughly 490 for DPB1. About 5 DR-DQ haplotypes were handled as single units for association and clustering, since linkage in the cohort was strong. Among about 390 genotyped donors of the cohort, an average of approximately 240,000 unique TCR beta nucleotide sequences were sequenced per donor, about a sixth of them non-productive. Study-level results and caveats: When HLA alleles, especially DR and DQ, strongly co-occurred, TCR associations were difficult to assign to individual alleles. A total of 150 to 200 TCR beta chains were listed by the study as associated with cytomegalovirus. A later analysis associated about 18,000 TCR beta sequences with specific HLA alleles at a false discovery rate of 0.05. Immune exposure information for the cohort was limited to CMV serostatus. Because counts were too low, some 17 rarely observed V segments, including chromosome 9 orphons, were left out of the earlier analysis of 500 to 650 of the donors. Roughly uniform sequencing depth across donors was assumed in presence/absence analyses, although this assumption may not hold. Because the 87-base-pair reads could not distinguish some IMGT-functional V segments, including TRBV6-2 and TRBV6-3, those segments were excluded. Because HLA typing was unavailable for some donors at each locus, only the typed subset was used in association tests. A later analysis found that most CMV-associated TCR beta chains appeared HLA-restricted, with HLA associations seemingly driven largely by CMV exposure. The classifier was reported to diagnose cytomegalovirus status with high specificity and sensitivity in both the original and validation cohorts. It was suggested by the authors that the approach could potentially be generalized to other disease states and immunological phenotypes. A later genetic analysis reported fewer N-insertions in productive TCRs among donors in an Asian-associated ancestry cluster than the roughly 700-donor mean. A few of the identified cytomegalovirus-associated TCR beta chains were confirmed in vitro to be specific for cytomegalovirus antigens. Linkage disequilibrium might explain the correlated functional status among segregating V segments, but an unknown experimental factor could not be excluded. Several of the top co-occurrence clusters appeared to be linked to parvovirus B19, influenza, CMV and Epstein-Barr virus, according to a later analysis. In a later analysis, HLA-associated TCR beta chains showed more clonal expansion and lower generation probabilities than non-associated chains that were equally common. An earlier analysis of 587 of the donors showed that most TCR beta V segments appeared in productive rearrangements either about 90% or about 30% of the time, which broadly matched IMGT annotations. A group of highly shared sequence variants was considered likely to be a technical artifact of the sequencing pipeline. A further reported finding was that TCR beta sequences accurately predicted the HLA-A and HLA-B alleles for most subjects in the first cohort. This cohort had only TCR beta chains sequenced, and the lack of alpha or paired-chain data limited which features could be detected. A later analysis found that TCR association rates varied across HLA loci, with DRB1 alleles showing the most associated TCRs and HLA-C alleles the fewest. V-gene and J-gene trimming of TCR beta chains was associated with a missense DCLRE1C variant in a later genetic analysis, and the association was replicated in an independent cohort. Most TCR sequences were seen in very few donors, while some public TCRs were found in many individuals.

Deletion took 0 bases off V and 9 bases off J, with a span of 16 bases between the germline ends. The CDR3 runs 15 residues from the cysteine to the phenylalanine. The DNA shown is the 45-base CDR3, in frame from base 1. According to the germline V gene, CDR1 reads SGHRS and CDR2 reads YFSETQ. Sequencing input: PBMCs. The chain couples TRBV5-1 to TRBJ2-1, with TRBD2 tentatively as D gene (6 bases match). This TCR was sampled from a woman between 50 and 59 years old in good health and CMV-seropositive. The DNA sequence is as follows: TGCGCCAGCAGCTTGGTGGCCCTGACTAGAAGTGAGCAGTTCTTC. Its product reads: CASSLVALTRSEQFF. Full variable domain (CDR3 extended with the reference TRBV5-1 and TRBJ2-1 proteins): KAGVTQTPRYLIKTRGQQVTLSCSPISGHRSVSWYQQTPGQGLQFLFEYFSETQRNKGNFPGRFSGRQFSNSRSEMNVSTLELGDSALYLCASSLVALTRSEQFFGPGTRLTVL.